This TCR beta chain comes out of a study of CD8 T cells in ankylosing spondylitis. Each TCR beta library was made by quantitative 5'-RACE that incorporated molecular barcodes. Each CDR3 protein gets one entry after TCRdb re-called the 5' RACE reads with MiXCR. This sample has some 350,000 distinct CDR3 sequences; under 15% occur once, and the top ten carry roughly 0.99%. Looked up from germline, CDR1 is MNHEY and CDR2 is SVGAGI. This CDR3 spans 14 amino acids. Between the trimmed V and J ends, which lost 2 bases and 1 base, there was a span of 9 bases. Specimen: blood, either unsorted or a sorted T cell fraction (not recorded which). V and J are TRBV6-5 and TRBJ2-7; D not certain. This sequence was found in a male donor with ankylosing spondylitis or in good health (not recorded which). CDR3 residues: CASSYVPRSYEQYF. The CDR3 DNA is TGTGCCAGCAGTTACGTGCCGCGGTCCTACGAGCAGTACTTC.